A selection of T cell receptor beta chains follows, all from one sample in a study of long-term antiretroviral therapy in people with HIV. The protocol was immunoSEQ multiplex PCR, while the TCRdb copy is restricted to in-frame clones and leaves out a portion. The sample has about 40,000 clones, about 86% seen once. Sequencing used unsorted PBMCs, obtained 1.2 years after starting antiretroviral therapy. Source of these receptors: a woman between 50 and 59 years old with HIV. The CDR3 runs from the conserved cysteine through the conserved F or W. The D gene is left open where the match is weak. A row's size may be missing; if present it is once, few, many or a size class.

D | size | J | V | CDR3 | DNA
- | - | TRBJ1-2 | TRBV15 | CATSRESGAYGYTF | TGTGCCACCAGCAGAGAATCAGGGGCCTATGGCTACACCTTC
- | - | TRBJ1-2 | TRBV9 | CASSVAGSIRGYTF | TGTGCCAGCAGCGTAGCGGGCTCCATCCGGGGCTACACCTTC
- | - | TRBJ1-5 | TRBV6-6 | CASSSLPAPGNQPQHF | TGTGCCAGCAGTTCTCTCCCCGCCCCAGGAAATCAGCCCCAGCATTTT
- | - | TRBJ1-6 | TRBV7-9 | CASTEGRNNSPLHF | TGTGCCAGCACCGAGGGACGGAATAATTCACCCCTCCACTTT
- | - | TRBJ1-1 | TRBV6-5 | CASRELGRTEAFF | TGTGCCAGCAGGGAACTTGGGAGGACTGAAGCTTTCTTT
- | - | TRBJ2-1 | TRBV15 | CATSTGRAYNEQFF | TGTGCCACCAGCACAGGCAGGGCCTACAATGAGCAGTTCTTC
- | - | TRBJ1-2 | TRBV11-2 | CASNLMGGGNYGYTF | TGTGCCAGCAACCTGATGGGTGGGGGCAACTATGGCTACACCTTC
TRBD2 | - | TRBJ2-5 | TRBV13 | CASSFGGGQETQYF | TGTGCCAGCAGCTTTGGCGGGGGCCAAGAGACCCAGTACTTC
- | few | TRBJ1-5 | TRBV6-1 | CASSEAIGGGNQPQHF | TGTGCCAGCAGTGAGGCTATTGGGGGGGGCAATCAGCCCCAGCATTTT
TRBD1 | - | TRBJ2-5 | TRBV14 | CASSQDRRVRGFGETQYF | TGTGCCAGCAGCCAAGATAGACGGGTCAGGGGGTTTGGAGAGACCCAGTACTTC
- | - | TRBJ2-6 | TRBV5-1 | CASSRTGTGANVLTF | TGCGCCAGCAGCCGTACAGGGACCGGGGCCAACGTCCTGACTTTC
- | - | TRBJ2-7 | TRBV4-2 | CASSQVGGSYEQYF | TGTGCCAGCAGCCAAGTGGGGGGCTCCTACGAGCAGTACTTC
- | - | TRBJ1-5 | TRBV19 | CASSSTPDTASNQPQHF | TGTGCCAGTAGTTCCACCCCGGACACGGCTAGCAATCAGCCCCAGCATTTT
- | - | TRBJ2-2 | TRBV21-1 | CASSRRIRRWNTGELFF | TGTGCCAGCAGCCGACGTATAAGGCGGTGGAACACCGGGGAGCTGTTTTTT
TRBD1 | few | TRBJ1-5 | TRBV28 | CASTLGQGVGQPQHF | TGTGCCAGCACCCTGGGACAGGGGGTAGGTCAGCCCCAGCATTTT
- | - | TRBJ1-1 | TRBV7-2 | CASSRALTEAFF | TGTGCCAGCAGCCGGGCATTAACTGAAGCTTTCTTT
- | - | TRBJ1-2 | TRBV6-5 | CASVRGPNYGYTF | TGTGCCAGCGTTCGAGGGCCTAACTATGGCTACACCTTC
TRBD1 | - | TRBJ2-7 | TRBV4-2 | CASSPTGQVYSYEQYF | TGTGCCAGCAGCCCAACAGGACAGGTGTACTCCTACGAGCAGTACTTC
- | - | TRBJ1-1 | TRBV19 | CASSNGGANTEAFF | TGTGCCAGTAGTAACGGGGGTGCGAACACTGAAGCTTTCTTT
- | once | TRBJ2-7 | TRBV6-6 | CAIRTASYEQYF | TGTGCCATAAGGACAGCCTCCTACGAGCAGTACTTC
- | - | TRBJ1-5 | TRBV15 | CATSSGQPGGNQPQHF | TGTGCCACCAGCTCCGGACAGCCAGGGGGCAATCAGCCCCAGCATTTT
TRBD1 | - | TRBJ1-2 | TRBV18 | CASLRDRDKDGYTF | TGTGCCAGCTTACGGGACAGGGATAAGGATGGCTACACCTTC
- | - | TRBJ1-1 | TRBV5-4 | CASSFGLGNTEAFF | TGTGCCAGCAGCTTTGGGTTAGGGAACACTGAAGCTTTCTTT
- | - | TRBJ1-3 | TRBV19 | CASSTLRVGTGNTIYF | TGTGCCAGTAGCACCCTCCGGGTGGGGACTGGAAACACCATATATTTT
- | medium-sized | TRBJ2-7 | TRBV6-1 | CAILSEGANEQYF | TGTGCCATCCTGTCGGAGGGCGCCAACGAGCAGTACTTC
- | - | TRBJ2-2 | TRBV11-3 | CASSLGGGTANTGELFF | TGTGCCAGCAGCTTAGGGGGGGGGACAGCCAACACCGGGGAGCTGTTTTTT
- | - | TRBJ2-3 | TRBV6-5 | CASTKGDNPGDTQYF | TGTGCCAGCACAAAAGGGGACAATCCAGGGGATACGCAGTATTTT
TRBD1 | few | TRBJ1-4 | TRBV30 | CAWTPRAGGNEKLFF | TGTGCCTGGACCCCCAGGGCAGGGGGTAATGAAAAACTGTTTTTT
TRBD1 | - | TRBJ1-1 | TRBV10-1 | CASREARATGRAFF | TGCGCCAGCAGAGAAGCGAGGGCGACAGGGCGAGCTTTCTTT
- | - | TRBJ1-1 | TRBV6-5 | CASSLGWGMNTEAFF | TGTGCCAGCAGTTTAGGTTGGGGCATGAACACTGAAGCTTTCTTT
TRBD2 | - | TRBJ2-5 | TRBV5-1 | CASSGSGGGETQYF | TGCGCCAGCAGCGGAAGCGGGGGCGGGGAGACCCAGTACTTC
TRBD2 | - | TRBJ2-3 | TRBV30 | CAWSPTSGADTQYF | TGTGCCTGGAGTCCGACTAGCGGGGCAGATACGCAGTATTTT
- | - | TRBJ2-2 | TRBV12-5 | CASGLGVNTGELFF | TGTGCTAGTGGTTTGGGGGTTAACACCGGGGAGCTGTTTTTT
TRBD2 | - | TRBJ2-7 | TRBV11-2 | CASSLLGSGSSYEQYF | TGTGCCAGCAGCCTTCTTGGTAGCGGGAGCTCCTACGAGCAGTACTTC
- | - | TRBJ2-7 | TRBV5-1 | CASSFRRGHYEQYF | TGCGCCAGCAGCTTCAGGCGGGGACACTACGAGCAGTACTTC
TRBD2 | - | TRBJ2-3 | TRBV19 | CASSIGVAGGSLAGTDTQYF | TGTGCCAGTAGTATAGGCGTAGCGGGGGGATCGTTAGCGGGCACAGATACGCAGTATTTT
- | - | TRBJ1-1 | TRBV4-3 | CASSQDRQGGTEAFF | TGCGCCAGCAGCCAAGATCGCCAGGGAGGAACTGAAGCTTTCTTT
- | - | TRBJ2-5 | TRBV4-2 | CASSQDRSETQYF | TGTGCCAGCAGCCAAGATAGGTCAGAGACCCAGTACTTC
TRBD2 | - | TRBJ2-2 | TRBV7-3 | CASSLFAPGTSTKPGELFF | TGTGCCAGCAGCTTATTCGCCCCGGGGACTAGCACAAAGCCCGGGGAGCTGTTTTTT
TRBD1 | - | TRBJ2-7 | TRBV27 | CASSPGQGVYEQYF | TGTGCCAGCTCCCCGGGACAGGGAGTCTACGAGCAGTACTTC
- | few | TRBJ2-7 | TRBV15 | CATSNSYEQYF | TGTGCCACCAGCAACTCCTACGAGCAGTACTTC
TRBD1 | - | TRBJ2-1 | TRBV5-5 | CASSLWAGGVQNEQFF | TGTGCCAGCAGCTTGTGGGCAGGGGGAGTACAGAATGAGCAGTTCTTC
- | - | TRBJ2-5 | TRBV7-9 | CASWGETQYF | TGTGCCAGTTGGGGAGAGACCCAGTACTTC
- | few | TRBJ1-3 | TRBV4-1 | CASSQGSVGGSGNTIYF | TGCGCCAGCAGCCAAGGGTCGGTCGGGGGATCGGGAAACACCATATATTTT
- | - | TRBJ1-5 | TRBV18 | CASSPRQAPYQPQHF | TGTGCCAGCTCACCACGTCAGGCTCCCTATCAGCCCCAGCATTTT
- | - | TRBJ2-3 | TRBV6-6 | CASSLPQNTQYF | TGTGCCAGCAGTTTGCCACAGAATACGCAGTATTTT
- | - | TRBJ1-2 | TRBV11-2 | CASSPEGYGYTF | TGTGCCAGCAGCCCAGAGGGGTATGGCTACACCTTC
- | - | TRBJ1-1 | TRBV5-4 | CASSRRDGGTEAFF | TGTGCCAGCAGCCGCAGGGACGGGGGCACTGAAGCTTTCTTT
TRBD1 | - | TRBJ1-2 | TRBV28 | CASSPTGDPLYGYTF | TGTGCCAGCAGTCCCACAGGGGACCCACTCTATGGCTACACCTTC
- | - | TRBJ2-7 | TRBV7-6 | CASSFGNYYEQYF | TGTGCCAGCAGCTTTGGGAACTACTACGAGCAGTACTTC
- | - | TRBJ2-2 | TRBV9 | CASSVRGEITGELFF | TGTGCCAGCAGCGTGAGAGGGGAAATCACCGGGGAGCTGTTTTTT
- | once | TRBJ1-2 | TRBV7-6 | CASSYRDNTGYTF | TGTGCCAGCAGCTACCGGGACAATACTGGCTACACCTTC
- | - | TRBJ2-5 | TRBV29-1 | CSVKEGPETQYF | TGCAGCGTTAAGGAGGGTCCAGAGACCCAGTACTTC
- | - | TRBJ2-5 | TRBV11-2 | CASSARAETQYF | TGTGCCAGCAGCGCGCGGGCAGAGACCCAGTACTTC
- | - | TRBJ1-4 | TRBV23-1 | CASSQSPPFARTNEKLFF | TGCGCCAGCAGTCAATCTCCCCCATTCGCGCGTACTAATGAAAAACTGTTTTTT
- | - | TRBJ2-5 | TRBV11-2 | CASSLGGRETQYF | TGTGCCAGCAGCTTAGGGGGGCGGGAGACCCAGTACTTC